This T cell receptor (beta chain) originates from a study of identical twins. The study, taken as a whole, reports: A cross-sectional statistical analysis, not follow-up of the same donors, supported the conclusions. Twin sharing of out-of-frame TCR alpha was underestimated by models in monozygotic pairs.

For this clonotype: No antigen is known for it.

Among all donors, each was a healthy Caucasian. Template switching (which added a universal primer site) was used, and cDNA carried unique molecular identifiers. MiXCR, run by TCRdb on the 5' RACE reads, gives a single entry per CDR3 protein. The table records some 560,000 distinct CDR3 sequences, roughly 9.5% of them present only once. This same sample was also taken into another study, of yellow fever vaccine responses in identical twins.

What was sequenced was PBMCs. This clonotype was sampled from a woman aged 18-35 years in good health.

The DNA for the CDR3 is TGTGCCAGCAGCCAGGCGCTGACAGAGACAAACATTCAGTACTTC. This encodes CASSQALTETNIQYF. The V and J genes are TRBV7-8 and TRBJ2-4; TRBD1 is a possible D gene (5 bases). The germline V and J ends were trimmed by 5 bases and 6 bases, with 17 bases remaining between them. The V gene's germline CDR1 is SGHVS and CDR2 FQNEAQ. The CDR3 is 15 residues long.